Listed below are T cell receptor beta chains from one sample, sequenced in a study of cytomegalovirus exposure and HLA in healthy donors. TCRdb keeps only in-frame clones here, not all; method: immunoSEQ multiplex PCR. The table has fewer than 200,000 clones, 80% to 90% seen once. The sequencing input was PBMCs. The receptor set was obtained from a woman aged 18-29 years in good health and CMV-seronegative. CDR3s include the opening cysteine and the closing phenylalanine or tryptophan. A D gene is named only where the DNA matches it firmly. Clone size is shown for a subset of rows, as once, few, many or a class of expanded clone.

D	V	size	J	CDR3	DNA
NA	TRBV18	NA	TRBJ2-3	CASSLTQVTDTQYF	TGTGCCAGCTCACTGACACAGGTGACAGATACGCAGTATTTT
NA	TRBV7-9	few	TRBJ1-2	CASSPPGSGDYGYTF	TGTGCCAGCAGCCCACCTGGATCGGGAGACTATGGCTACACCTTC
NA	TRBV2	NA	TRBJ2-7	CASSEETAGTSYEQYF	TGTGCCAGCAGCGAGGAAACCGCCGGGACTTCCTACGAGCAGTACTTC
NA	TRBV5-1	NA	TRBJ1-1	CASSLALPHQGDSDAEAFF	TGCGCCAGCAGCTTGGCCCTCCCCCACCAGGGCGATTCGGACGCTGAAGCTTTCTTT
TRBD2	TRBV7-6	NA	TRBJ2-3	CASSEWTSGGSTDTQYF	TGTGCCAGCAGCGAATGGACTAGCGGGGGCTCCACAGATACGCAGTATTTT
NA	TRBV4-1	NA	TRBJ1-1	CASSQDGSGTEAFF	TGCGCCAGCAGCCAAGATGGATCGGGCACTGAAGCTTTCTTT
TRBD1	TRBV5-1	NA	TRBJ2-1	CASSAGTGGYNEQFF	TGCGCCAGCAGCGCCGGGACAGGAGGCTACAATGAGCAGTTCTTC
TRBD1	TRBV5-6	NA	TRBJ1-5	CASSLAGQGAKYNQPQHF	TGTGCCAGCAGCTTGGCGGGACAGGGGGCGAAGTATAATCAGCCCCAGCATTTT
NA	TRBV5-5	few	TRBJ1-1	CASSPRAETTGAFF	TGTGCCAGCAGCCCGAGGGCCGAGACCACGGGAGCTTTCTTT
NA	TRBV9	few	TRBJ1-2	CASSGTGNYGYTF	TGTGCCAGCAGCGGGACGGGAAACTATGGCTACACCTTC
NA	TRBV7-9	NA	TRBJ1-1	CASSFGEVNTEAFF	TGTGCCAGCAGCTTTGGAGAGGTGAACACTGAAGCTTTCTTT
NA	TRBV7-9	NA	TRBJ1-2	CASRKDRLDGYTF	TGTGCCAGCAGGAAAGACAGGTTAGATGGCTACACCTTC
TRBD1	TRBV2	NA	TRBJ1-4	CASSETRGLTNEKLFF	TGTGCCAGCAGTGAAACCAGGGGGCTAACTAATGAAAAACTGTTTTTT
TRBD2	TRBV9	NA	TRBJ2-5	CASSAGTTKETQYF	TGTGCCAGCAGCGCCGGGACTACAAAAGAGACCCAGTACTTC
NA	TRBV4-2	NA	TRBJ1-2	CASSQDLNRRNYGYTF	TGTGCCAGCAGCCAAGATCTGAACAGGAGAAACTATGGCTACACCTTC
NA	TRBV27	NA	TRBJ2-7	CASSFSQQEAYEQYF	TGTGCCAGCAGTTTTTCGCAACAGGAAGCCTACGAGCAGTACTTC
NA	TRBV4-1	NA	TRBJ1-6	CASSQDEGTPSMPLHF	TGCGCCAGCAGCCAAGATGAAGGGACTCCAAGTATGCCCCTCCACTTT